This T cell receptor (beta chain) was retrieved from a study of Ad26.COV2.S vaccination and SARS-CoV-2 variants. Points from the study as a whole: Spike-specific responses of CD8+ and CD4+ T cells were reported to display substantial breadth after vaccination. Non-spike TCR breadth did not differ much between vaccine and placebo recipients.

TCRdb's table, derived via immunoSEQ multiplex PCR, lists solely in-frame clones and lacks some. The sample lists around 340,000 clones; about 89% were seen once. Trimming pared 4 bases from V and 3 bases from J, leaving 12 bases between. The germline CDR1 and CDR2 sequences are LGHDT and YNNKEL (reference sequence). The CDR3 loop spans 14 amino acids. Treatment denoted: around 19 received Ad26.COV2.S at low or high dose, single or two shots; about 5 received placebo; per-sample allocation not given. Day 63 following the first vaccine or placebo injection was when the samples were taken. In Boston, an adult donor aged 18-55 years took part. The vaccine delivered Wuhan-strain SARS-CoV-2 spike through an Ad26 vector. Note on this clone: Its antigen remains unknown.

The sequences come from peripheral blood, collected in a trial of Ad26.COV2.S vaccine versus placebo. V gene TRBV3-1 (or the pseudogene TRBV3-2) combines with J gene TRBJ2-5; D unresolved. This receptor was identified in a person between 18 and 65 years old who received the Ad26.COV2.S COVID-19 vaccine or a placebo. The CDR3 DNA reads TGTGCCAGCAGCCTCGGACCGAGAAAAGAGACCCAGTACTTC. It codes for CASSLGPRKETQYF.